These T cell receptor beta chains were read from a single sample in a study of T cells after somatic rescue of genetic block. Produced via immunoSEQ multiplex PCR; TCRdb's table is partial and in-frame only. The sample shows tens of thousands of clones, under 95% of them seen only once. The sample taken for sequencing was peripheral blood mononuclear cells (PBMCs). Receptor source: a man between 40 and 49 years old. Each CDR3 is given with its conserved first and last residue. Fields, in order: CDR3 protein, CDR3 DNA, V gene, D gene, J gene, clone size. A D gene is named only where the DNA matches it firmly. Size values are once, few and many counts, or a class for expanded clones, and some rows have none.

CDR3aa: CASSLVLAGGKDEQFF
CDR3nt: TGTGCCAGCAGCTTAGTACTAGCGGGAGGCAAAGATGAGCAGTTCTTC
v_gene: TRBV7-2
d_gene: TRBD2
j_gene: TRBJ2-1
abundance: -

CDR3aa: CASSLGRGEQFF
CDR3nt: TGTGCCAGCAGTTTAGGTCGGGGGGAGCAGTTCTTC
v_gene: TRBV27
d_gene: -
j_gene: TRBJ2-1
abundance: -

CDR3aa: CASTPGHFPYEQYF
CDR3nt: TGTGCCAGCACCCCGGGACATTTCCCTTACGAGCAGTACTTC
v_gene: TRBV6-5
d_gene: -
j_gene: TRBJ2-7
abundance: -

CDR3aa: CASSSLRGGSNQPQHF
CDR3nt: TGTGCCAGCAGCTCTCTCAGGGGGGGAAGCAATCAGCCCCAGCATTTT
v_gene: TRBV7-8
d_gene: TRBD1
j_gene: TRBJ1-5
abundance: -

CDR3aa: CASSEPVDRVDNGYTF
CDR3nt: TGCGCCAGCAGTGAGCCGGTGGACAGGGTTGATAATGGCTACACCTTC
v_gene: TRBV10-1
d_gene: TRBD1
j_gene: TRBJ1-2
abundance: few

CDR3aa: CASSPTGTGIFEEQFF
CDR3nt: TGTGCCAGCAGCCCAACCGGGACAGGCATTTTCGAGGAGCAGTTCTTC
v_gene: TRBV11-3
d_gene: TRBD1
j_gene: TRBJ2-1
abundance: -

CDR3aa: CASSLGSGTSAYNEQFF
CDR3nt: TGTGCCAGCAGCTTGGGGTCCGGGACTAGCGCCTACAATGAGCAGTTCTTC
v_gene: TRBV5-4
d_gene: TRBD2
j_gene: TRBJ2-1
abundance: -

CDR3aa: CASSITGQKNIQYF
CDR3nt: TGTGCCAGTAGTATCACAGGGCAAAAAAACATTCAGTACTTC
v_gene: TRBV19
d_gene: -
j_gene: TRBJ2-4
abundance: -

CDR3aa: CASSLGVAGTEAFF
CDR3nt: TGTGCCAGCAGCTTAGGGGTGGCTGGCACTGAAGCTTTCTTT
v_gene: TRBV11-3
d_gene: -
j_gene: TRBJ1-1
abundance: -

CDR3aa: CASRHGLDYEQFF
CDR3nt: TGTGCCAGCAGACACGGACTAGACTATGAGCAGTTCTTC
v_gene: TRBV28
d_gene: TRBD2
j_gene: TRBJ2-1
abundance: -

CDR3aa: CASSPGLAVYEQYF
CDR3nt: TGTGCCAGCAGCCCCGGACTAGCGGTCTACGAGCAGTACTTC
v_gene: TRBV7-2
d_gene: TRBD2
j_gene: TRBJ2-7
abundance: -

CDR3aa: CASSLGGALDNEQFF
CDR3nt: TGTGCCAGCAGCTTAGGAGGGGCGCTGGACAATGAGCAGTTCTTC
v_gene: TRBV13
d_gene: -
j_gene: TRBJ2-1
abundance: -

CDR3aa: CASRVGQPNSPLHF
CDR3nt: TGTGCCAGCAGGGTGGGACAGCCTAATTCACCCCTCCACTTT
v_gene: TRBV2
d_gene: TRBD1
j_gene: TRBJ1-6
abundance: -

CDR3aa: CASSDRGGTYEQYF
CDR3nt: TGTGCCAGCAGCGACAGGGGCGGCACCTACGAGCAGTACTTC
v_gene: TRBV6-6
d_gene: TRBD1
j_gene: TRBJ2-7
abundance: once

CDR3aa: CASSLGGGAGARHEQYF
CDR3nt: TGTGCCAGCAGCTTGGGAGGGGGAGCGGGAGCTCGGCACGAGCAGTACTTC
v_gene: TRBV5-6
d_gene: TRBD2
j_gene: TRBJ2-7
abundance: -

CDR3aa: CASSLDPGNTEAFF
CDR3nt: TGTGCCAGCAGCTTAGATCCTGGGAACACTGAAGCTTTCTTT
v_gene: TRBV7-2
d_gene: -
j_gene: TRBJ1-1
abundance: -

CDR3aa: CASSLWAGETQYF
CDR3nt: TGTGCCAGCAGCTTATGGGCGGGAGAGACCCAGTACTTC
v_gene: TRBV7-2
d_gene: -
j_gene: TRBJ2-5
abundance: -